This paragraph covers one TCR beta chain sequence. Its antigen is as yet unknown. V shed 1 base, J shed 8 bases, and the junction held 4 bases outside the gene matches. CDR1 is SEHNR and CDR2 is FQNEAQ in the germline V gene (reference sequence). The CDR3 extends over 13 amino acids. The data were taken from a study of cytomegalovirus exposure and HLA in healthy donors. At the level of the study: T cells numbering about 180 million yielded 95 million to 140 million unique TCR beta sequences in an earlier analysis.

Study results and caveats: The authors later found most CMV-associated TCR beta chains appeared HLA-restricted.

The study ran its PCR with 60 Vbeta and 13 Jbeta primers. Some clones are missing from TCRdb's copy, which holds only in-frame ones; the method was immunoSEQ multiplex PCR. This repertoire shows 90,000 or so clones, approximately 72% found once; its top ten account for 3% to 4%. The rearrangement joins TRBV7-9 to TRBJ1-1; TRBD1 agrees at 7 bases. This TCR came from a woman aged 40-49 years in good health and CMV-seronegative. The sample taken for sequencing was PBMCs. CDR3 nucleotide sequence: TGTGCCAGCAGCTTAGGGAGGGGGCGAGAAGCTTTCTTT. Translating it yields CASSLGRGREAFF.